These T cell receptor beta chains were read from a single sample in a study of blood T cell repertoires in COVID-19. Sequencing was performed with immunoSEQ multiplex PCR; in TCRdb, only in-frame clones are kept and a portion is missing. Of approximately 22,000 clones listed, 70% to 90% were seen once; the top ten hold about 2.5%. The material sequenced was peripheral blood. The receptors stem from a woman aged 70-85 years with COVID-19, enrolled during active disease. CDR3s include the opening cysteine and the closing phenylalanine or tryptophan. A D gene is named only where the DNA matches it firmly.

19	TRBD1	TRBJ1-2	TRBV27	CASSEHRDRRPSRNYGYTF
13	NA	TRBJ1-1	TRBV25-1	CASSEPGDTEAFF
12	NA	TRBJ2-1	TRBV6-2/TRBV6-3	CASSYPQGEQFF
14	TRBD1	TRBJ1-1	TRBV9	CASSARQGNTEAFF
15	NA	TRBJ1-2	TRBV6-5	CASSYFRDSSYGYTF
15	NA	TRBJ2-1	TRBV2	CASSEDPTGPNEQFF
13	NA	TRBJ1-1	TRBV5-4	CASSIDSLREAFF
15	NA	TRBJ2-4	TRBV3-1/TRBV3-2	CASSPRRGNKNIQYF
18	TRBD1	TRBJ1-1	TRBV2	CASSEVDRVDRAVTEAFF
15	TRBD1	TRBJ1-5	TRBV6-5	CASSPTGALHQPQHF
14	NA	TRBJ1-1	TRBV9	CASSPPRRNTEAFF